Listed here are 24 T cell receptor beta chains from one sample, sequenced in a study of T cells after yellow fever vaccination. TCRdb processed the 5' RACE reads anew with MiXCR; each CDR3 protein has one entry. The profile shows 500,000 to 650,000 distinct CDR3 sequences, around an eighth of them singletons. Sample: PBMCs, taken on the day of the yellow fever booster vaccination. These receptors all come from a man aged 25 to 40 who received the YFV17D yellow fever vaccine.

This clonotype has more than one count but fewer than ten. V and J are TRBV25-1 and TRBJ2-7, with TRBD1 as a possible D gene (7 bases). Germline lookup yields CDR1 MGHDK and CDR2 SYGVNS. This CDR3 comprises 18 residues. Trimming removed 0 bases from V and 3 bases from J, with 21 bases in between. CDR3 in DNA: TGTGCCAGCAGTGAATATTTCTCCGGCGGGACAGCGAACTACGAGCAGTACTTC. Protein product: CASSEYFSGGTANYEQYF.

This clonotype was observed a handful of times. This sequence joins TRBV20-1 and TRBJ2-1; 11 positions agree with TRBD2. CDR1 DFQATT and CDR2 SNEGSKA come from the germline V gene (reference sequence). The CDR3 spans 17 residues. V lost 0 bases to trimming and J lost 8 bases; unmatched junction nucleotides: 12. DNA of the CDR3: TGCAGTGCTAGAGATGTGGGTAGCGGGAGGGCCCGGGATGAGCAGTTCTTC. Its protein is CSARDVGSGRARDEQFF.

Comments on this clonotype: A much larger clone sits a single nucleotide away, making a read error possible. This sequence joins TRBV5-1 and TRBJ1-5; D is perhaps TRBD1 (5 bases). V was pared by 6 bases and J by 2 bases, with 12 bases between. Looked up from germline, CDR1 is SGHRS and CDR2 is YFSETQ. This CDR3 has 14 amino acids. CDR3 amino acids: CASIDQGGNQPQHF. Here the CDR3 DNA reads TGCGCCAGCATCGACCAGGGTGGCAATCAGCCCCAGCATTTT.

The genes are TRBV28 and TRBJ2-7; D tentatively reads TRBD1 or TRBD2 (5 bases each). V was shortened by 5 bases and J by 5 bases, with 13 bases between the two germline ends. The CDR3 is 13 residues long. The germline V gene encodes CDR1 MDHEN and CDR2 SYDVKM. The CDR3: CASSARGINEQYF. In DNA form, the CDR3 reads TGTGCCAGCAGTGCCCGGGGCATAAACGAGCAGTACTTC.

This clonotype was counted ten times or more. The rearrangement uses TRBV15 and TRBJ2-1; unclear D gene. The CDR3 runs 16 residues. Germline V lookup: CDR1 LNHNV, CDR2 YYDKDF (reference sequence). The ends were cut back, 3 bases at V and 4 bases at J, with 16 bases in the middle. DNA for the CDR3: TGTGCCACCAGCAGTATGGTTTCAATCGGATACAATGAGCAGTTCTTC. Amino acids: CATSSMVSIGYNEQFF.

The chain combines TRBV25-1 with TRBJ1-1; TRBD1 aligns across 7 bases. There are 15 residues in the CDR3. The germline V gene has CDR1 MGHDK and CDR2 SYGVNS. After removal of 5 bases from V and 0 bases from J, the junction contained 6 bases not matched to a gene. The CDR3 loop reads CASSPGQTMNTEAFF. CDR3 bases: TGTGCCAGCAGTCCGGGACAGACCATGAACACTGAAGCTTTCTTT.

In this sample, this clonotype turned up a few times. The chain is built from TRBV2 and TRBJ2-3; D gene uncertain. The V gene's germline CDR1 is SNHLY and CDR2 FYNNEI. CDR3 length: 12 amino acids. Trimming shortened V by 10 bases and J by 3 bases, and 11 bases separated the two germline ends. The CDR3 DNA reads as TGTGCCACCGCTTTTGGGACAGATACGCAGTATTTT. Its translation is CATAFGTDTQYF.

The chain is built from TRBV5-1 and TRBJ1-5; 7 positions match TRBD1. The V gene's germline CDR1 is SGHRS and CDR2 YFSETQ. This CDR3 region has 14 residues. Unmatched junction bases numbered 4, after V lost 4 bases and J lost 3 bases. CDR3 protein: CASSTGQHNQPQHF. The CDR3 region has the DNA TGCGCCAGCAGCACGGGACAGCACAATCAGCCCCAGCATTTT.

J is TRBJ2-2 and V is TRBV20-1, with 7 nucleotides matching TRBD1. Germline V gene lookup returns CDR1 DFQATT and CDR2 SNEGSKA (reference sequence). The ends lost 3 bases at V and 0 bases at J; junction bases unmatched: 7. This CDR3 is 16 amino acids long. CDR3 region: CSARGPGQPNTGELFF. The CDR3 nucleotides read TGCAGTGCTAGGGGCCCGGGACAGCCGAACACCGGGGAGCTGTTTTTT.

The chain couples TRBV11-2 to TRBJ2-4; D unclear. CDR1 and CDR2 (germline): SGHAT, FQNNGV. Trimming pared 0 bases from V and 8 bases from J, leaving 8 bases between. The CDR3 is 13 amino acids. This CDR3 reads CASSLDQFDIQYF. DNA for the CDR3: TGTGCCAGCAGCTTAGATCAATTTGACATTCAGTACTTC.

This clonotype came up a few times. V usage is TRBV6-1 and J usage is TRBJ2-1, with 8 bases matching TRBD1. The germline V gene has CDR1 MNHNS and CDR2 SASEGT. V lost 2 bases, J lost 0 bases, and 3 bases stayed unmatched. This CDR3 has 16 residues. The CDR3 here is CASSETGGFSYNEQFF. The CDR3 nucleotides read TGTGCCAGCAGTGAAACAGGGGGTTTCTCCTACAATGAGCAGTTCTTC.

This clonotype has more than one count but fewer than ten. This CDR3 reads CASSLVRNPSTDTQYF. The CDR3 nucleotides are TGCGCCAGCAGCTTGGTCCGGAATCCAAGCACAGATACGCAGTATTTT. The chain couples TRBV5-1 to TRBJ2-3; no clear D gene. CDR1 and CDR2 (germline): SGHRS, YFSETQ. V was cut by 0 bases and J by 0 bases, with 11 bases left in between. This CDR3 is 16 amino acids long.

This clonotype occurred a few times. This rearrangement joins TRBV12-3 or TRBV12-4 to TRBJ1-5, with a weak D call TRBD1 (5 bases). The CDR3 contains 14 residues. The V end lost 5 bases, the J end lost 2 bases, and 10 bases lay between the germline ends. For the CDR3, the DNA is TGTGCCAGCAGTCGGGGGGGGGGCAATCAGCCCCAGCATTTT. This gives the protein CASSRGGGNQPQHF.

This clonotype was recorded a few times. This rearrangement joins TRBV20-1 to TRBJ2-4; 10 bases agree with TRBD2. CDR3 length: 12 residues. The junction had 5 bases not matched to a gene; V was cut back by 7 bases and J by 8 bases. Germline loops: CDR1 DFQATT, CDR2 SNEGSKA (reference sequence). DNA of the CDR3: TGCAGTGGAACGAGCGGGAGGGACATTCAGTACTTC. Protein: CSGTSGRDIQYF.

This chain links TRBV21-1 with TRBJ1-4; no DNA check was done on the table's D call, TRBD1. TRBV21-1 is recorded as a pseudogene. The CDR3 extends over 16 amino acids. The CDR3: CASPPGGKTTNEKLFF. CDR3 nucleotides: TGTGCCAGCCCCCCAGGGGGGAAGACAACTAATGAAAAACTGTTTTTT.

This clonotype turned up a few times. The CDR3 region is CASGKTGTPYEDQYF. The CDR3 coding sequence is TGCGCCAGCGGAAAGACCGGGACCCCATACGAAGACCAGTACTTC. This chain joins TRBV5-1 and TRBJ2-5, with D perhaps matching TRBD1 or TRBD2 (5 bases each). The germline gives CDR1 SGHRS, CDR2 YFSETQ. This CDR3 region has 15 residues. Trimming cost V 7 bases and J 10 bases, with 26 bases left between them.

This clonotype occurred a few times. The rearrangement links TRBV12-3 or TRBV12-4 to TRBJ2-1; 13 positions match TRBD2. CDR3 length equals 16 residues. V lost 5 bases to trimming and J lost 7 bases; unmatched junction nucleotides: 8. Here the CDR3 reads CASSRPGLAGKNEQFF. For the CDR3, the DNA is TGTGCCAGCAGTCGACCGGGACTAGCGGGAAAGAATGAGCAGTTCTTC.

This clonotype was counted between two and nine times. The DNA of the CDR3 is TGTGCCATCAGGAGACAGGGAGGAGAATATAATTCACCCCTCCACTTT. Protein product: CAIRRQGGEYNSPLHF. The chain employs TRBV10-3 and TRBJ1-6; 7 bases map to TRBD1. From germline, CDR1 is ENHRY and CDR2 SYGVKD. The CDR3 totals 16 residues. Germline trimming cut 6 bases from V and 4 bases from J; bases unmatched to any gene: 9.

The rearrangement links TRBV7-9 to TRBJ2-1; the D is unclear. This CDR3 has 12 amino acids. V dropped 5 bases and J dropped 9 bases, with 11 bases sitting between them. Germline values: CDR1 SEHNR, CDR2 FQNEAQ (reference sequence). The DNA of the CDR3 is TGTGCCAGCAGCCCTGTGGATCTTGAGCAGTTCTTC. Protein product: CASSPVDLEQFF. The full variable domain, its missing parts supplied by reference TRBV7-9 and TRBJ2-1, is DTGVSQNPRHKITKRGQNVTFRCDPISEHNRLYWYRQTLGQGPEFLTYFQNEAQLEKSRLLSDRFSAERPKGSFSTLEIQRTEQGDSAMYLCASSPVDLEQFFGPGTRLTVL.

The chain recombines TRBV25-1 with TRBJ1-2; weak D call: TRBD1 (5 bases). Between the trimmed V and J ends, which lost 4 bases and 3 bases, there was a span of 12 bases. This CDR3 has 14 amino acids. The V gene's germline CDR1 is MGHDK and CDR2 SYGVNS. CDR3 bases: TGTGCCAGCAGTGTCTTACAGGAGGACTATGGCTACACCTTC. It specifies CASSVLQEDYGYTF.

This sequence joins TRBV18 and TRBJ2-1, with a weak D call TRBD2 (6 bases). The CDR3 is 13 amino acids. Looked up from germline, CDR1 is KGHSH and CDR2 is LQKENI. The ends were cut back, 3 bases at V and 10 bases at J, with 13 bases in the middle. CDR3 coding DNA: TGTGCCAGCTCACCCTCCCGGGCGGGAGAGCAGTTCTTC. Encoded protein: CASSPSRAGEQFF.

This chain connects TRBV28 to TRBJ1-5, with unresolved D. This CDR3 has 14 amino acids. Trimming cost V 6 bases and J 3 bases, with 12 bases left between them. Germline V gene lookup returns CDR1 MDHEN and CDR2 SYDVKM. CDR3 nucleotide sequence: TGTGCCAGCAGCCCCCGCGTTACCAATCAGCCCCAGCATTTT. Protein: CASSPRVTNQPQHF.

In its sample, this clonotype was seen a few times. The genes are TRBV28 and TRBJ2-7; D ambiguous. The CDR3 consists of 14 residues. Germline CDR1 reads MDHEN; CDR2 reads SYDVKM. V lost 7 bases and J 3 bases, leaving 16 bases between the germline ends. Written as DNA, the CDR3 is TGTGCCAGCACCCTAGACGGTGGTTTCTACGAGCAGTACTTC. It yields the protein CASTLDGGFYEQYF. Supplemented by reference TRBV28 and TRBJ2-7, the full variable domain reads DVKVTQSSRYLVKRTGEKVFLECVQDMDHENMFWYRQDPGLGLRLIYFSYDVKMKEKGDIPEGYSVSREKKERFSLILESASTNQTSMYLCASTLDGGFYEQYFGPGTRLTVT.

The V and J genes are TRBV12-3 or TRBV12-4 and TRBJ1-2, with a possible D match to TRBD1 (5 bases). V lost 1 base, J lost 4 bases, and 10 bases lay in between. The CDR3 is made up of 14 amino acids. As DNA, the CDR3 is TGTGCCAGCAGTTTAGGACACGGGGGCTATGGCTACACCTTC. Translation gives CASSLGHGGYGYTF.